These 15 T cell receptor beta chains originate from one sample sequenced in a study of shared clonotypes between healthy human individuals. TCRdb keeps only in-frame clones here, not all; method: immunoSEQ multiplex PCR. The table includes hundreds of thousands of clones, around 95% detected once. Terminally differentiated effector memory CD45RA+ cells were excluded from the naive CD8 cells, which were CD45RO-negative and positively selected for CCR7. The sequencing sample was made of naive CD8+ T cells sorted from blood. Every receptor here comes from a young woman in good health.

This chain connects TRBV27 to TRBJ2-7; TRBD1 aligns across 9 bases. Germline-derived CDR1 and CDR2 are MNHEY and SMNVEV (reference sequence). The V gene end was trimmed by 5 bases and the J gene end by 2 bases; junction bases not matched to a gene: 10. This CDR3 comprises 16 residues. The CDR3 coding sequence is TGTGCCAGCAGTGCTTTGAGGGGACAGGGTCCCTACGAGCAGTACTTC. Protein: CASSALRGQGPYEQYF.

J is TRBJ2-1 and V is TRBV7-9; TRBD2 agrees at 9 bases. Germline V lookup: CDR1 SEHNR, CDR2 FQNEAQ (reference sequence). This CDR3 region has 15 residues. With V trimmed by 2 bases and J by 4 bases, 3 bases remained unmatched. The CDR3 bases are TGTGCCAGCAGCTTATTGAGCGGGAGGTACAATGAGCAGTTCTTC. It yields the protein CASSLLSGRYNEQFF.

This clone turned up a few times. The V gene is TRBV7-9, the J gene TRBJ2-1; D perhaps matches TRBD2 (6 bases). CDR3 length: 13 residues. Germline V gene data show CDR1 as SEHNR and CDR2 as FQNEAQ (reference sequence). V lost 3 bases and J lost 10, with 13 bases in between. DNA of the CDR3: TGTGCCAGCAGCTTGGGGACTGTCTTGGAGCAGTTCTTC. Its protein is CASSLGTVLEQFF.

This clone occurred once. The chain uses TRBV11-2 and TRBJ2-2; TRBD1 matches at 11 bases. The CDR3 consists of 17 residues. J lost 6 bases, V lost 2 bases, and 8 bases had no gene match. Germline CDR1 and CDR2: SGHAT and FQNNGV. CDR3 amino acids: CASSLPPRGQGAGELFF. CDR3 nucleotides: TGTGCCAGCAGCTTACCGCCTAGGGGACAGGGGGCCGGGGAGCTGTTTTTT.

This chain uses TRBV6-1 with TRBJ2-7; 9 bases are shared with TRBD2. V was pared by 10 bases and J by 0 bases, with 7 bases of the junction left unmatched. CDR1 MNHNS and CDR2 SASEGT come from the germline V gene. CDR3 length equals 14 residues. The CDR3 sequence: CATNLAGSSYEQYF. CDR3 DNA: TGTGCCACCAATCTAGCGGGATCCTCCTACGAGCAGTACTTC.

V usage is TRBV27 and J usage is TRBJ1-5; D unresolved. Per germline, CDR1 MNHEY and CDR2 SMNVEV (reference sequence). The CDR3 extends over 15 amino acids. Between the trimmed V and J ends, which lost 5 bases and 0 bases, there was a span of 11 bases. This CDR3 reads CASSPDVASNQPQHF. In DNA form, the CDR3 reads TGTGCCAGCAGTCCGGACGTGGCTAGCAATCAGCCCCAGCATTTT.

With regard to this clone: Other DNA sequences of this sample code for an identical CDR3. The rearrangement joins TRBV9 to TRBJ2-3; 13 positions agree with TRBD2. Germline assignment: CDR1 SGDLS and CDR2 YYNGEE. The trim removed 2 bases at V and 2 bases at J, leaving 2 bases unmatched. The CDR3 length is 16 residues. The CDR3 nucleotides are TGTGCCAGCAGCGTCGGGACTAGCGGGAACACAGATACGCAGTATTTT. Its translation: CASSVGTSGNTDTQYF.

The chain employs TRBV9 and TRBJ1-2; no clear D. CDR1 SGDLS and CDR2 YYNGEE come from the germline V gene. The CDR3 length is 11 residues. V shed 3 bases and J shed 2 bases, with 2 bases lying between them. The DNA of the CDR3 is TGTGCCAGCAGCGGAAACTATGGCTACACCTTC. It encodes CASSGNYGYTF.

The V call is TRBV7-9, the J call TRBJ1-1; possible D gene TRBD1, 6 bases. Trimming cost V 1 base and J 3 bases, with 12 bases left between them. CDR1 is SEHNR, CDR2 FQNEAQ, per germline (reference sequence). This CDR3 region has 15 residues. CDR3 residues: CASSLVGGYDTEAFF. CDR3 in DNA: TGTGCCAGCAGCTTAGTAGGGGGGTACGACACTGAAGCTTTCTTT.

V is TRBV5-8 and J is TRBJ1-1; D is unclear. CDR3 length equals 13 residues. Trimming took 0 bases from V and 3 from J, leaving 6 bases between them. Germline V lookup: CDR1 SGHTS, CDR2 YDEGEE. CDR3 sequence reads: CASSLAIYTEAFF. CDR3 DNA: TGTGCCAGCAGCTTGGCTATTTACACTGAAGCTTTCTTT. Together with reference TRBV5-8 and TRBJ1-1, the CDR3 gives the full variable domain: EAGVTQSPTHLIKTRGQQATLRCSPISGHTSVYWYQQALGLGLQFLLWYDEGEERNRGNFPPRFSGRQFPNYSSELNVNALELEDSALYLCASSLAIYTEAFFGQGTRLTVV.

The rearrangement joins TRBV6-1 to TRBJ1-1, with 12 bases lining up with TRBD1. This CDR3 comprises 15 residues. The germline V gene has CDR1 MNHNS and CDR2 SASEGT. V dropped 0 bases and J dropped 11; count of bases not matched to a gene: 7. In DNA, the CDR3 is TGTGCCAGCAGTGAAGCCGGGACAGGGGGCTTACCGGCTTTCTTT. Translating gives CASSEAGTGGLPAFF.

The V gene is TRBV27, the J gene TRBJ1-6; D is undetermined. Trimming shortened V by 3 bases and J by 6 bases, and 12 bases separated the two germline ends. The CDR3 runs 15 residues. CDR1 is MNHEY, CDR2 SMNVEV, per germline (reference sequence). CDR3 sequence reads: CASSFSVDRNSPLHF. In DNA form, the CDR3 reads TGTGCCAGCAGTTTCTCGGTAGACCGTAATTCACCCCTCCACTTT.

CDR3 region: CASGKMTGKDEKLFF. The CDR3 DNA sequence: TGTGCCAGTGGTAAGATGACAGGGAAAGATGAAAAACTGTTTTTT. The rearrangement joins TRBV19 to TRBJ1-4; 7 bases match TRBD1. The V gene end was trimmed by 8 bases and the J gene end by 6 bases; junction bases not matched to a gene: 12. Germline lookup yields CDR1 LNHDA and CDR2 SQIVND (reference sequence). The CDR3 covers 15 residues.

The chain carries TRBV9 and TRBJ2-2, with TRBD2 matching 8 bases. J lost 4 bases, V lost 2 bases, and 7 bases had no gene match. Per germline, CDR1 SGDLS and CDR2 YYNGEE. This CDR3 has 16 residues. The CDR3 spells CASSVRRTSSTGELFF. CDR3 DNA sequence: TGTGCCAGCAGCGTGAGACGGACTAGCAGCACCGGGGAGCTGTTTTTT.

The chain combines TRBV27 with TRBJ2-7; a possible D gene is TRBD2 (6 bases). The CDR3 spans 12 residues. The germline V gene has CDR1 MNHEY and CDR2 SMNVEV (reference sequence). Trimming took off 6 bases at V and 7 bases at J, with 13 bases between the two ends. The CDR3 protein is CASRLIGGEQYF. The CDR3, as DNA: TGTGCCAGCAGACTAATCGGGGGAGAGCAGTACTTC.